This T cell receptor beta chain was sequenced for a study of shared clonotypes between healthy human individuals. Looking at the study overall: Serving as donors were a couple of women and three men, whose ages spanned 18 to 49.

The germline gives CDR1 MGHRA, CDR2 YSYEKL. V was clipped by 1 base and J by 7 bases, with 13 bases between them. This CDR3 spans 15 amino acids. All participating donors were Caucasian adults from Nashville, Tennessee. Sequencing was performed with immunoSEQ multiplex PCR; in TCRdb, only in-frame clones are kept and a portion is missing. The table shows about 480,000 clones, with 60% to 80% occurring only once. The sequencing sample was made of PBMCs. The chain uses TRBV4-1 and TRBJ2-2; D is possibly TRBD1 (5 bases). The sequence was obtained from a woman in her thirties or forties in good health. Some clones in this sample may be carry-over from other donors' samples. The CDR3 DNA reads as TGCGCCAGCAGCCAAGCGGGCAGGGTATTCGGGGAGCTGTTTTTT. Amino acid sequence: CASSQAGRVFGELFF.